The 24 T cell receptor beta chains below all came from one sample that was sequenced in a study of T cells in women clearing cervical HPV infection. Assay used: immunoSEQ multiplex PCR; TCRdb lists only in-frame clones, some missing. The sample holds 25,000 to 35,000 clones. The specimen sequenced was blood buffy coat. These receptors were taken from a woman between 18 and 69 years old with a cervical HPV16 infection that either progressed to CIN3+ or cleared (not recorded which).

Regarding this clone: The CDR3 end is not reached by the read, which stops 3 residues before it; the germline J gene fills it in. The genes are TRBV5-6 and TRBJ2-1, with D perhaps TRBD2 (6 bases). In germline, CDR1 is SGHDT, CDR2 YYEEEE. V lost 4 bases and J 9 bases, leaving 20 bases between the germline ends. CDR3 size: 15 residues. The sequenced part of the CDR3 DNA is TGTGCCAGCAGCAAAACGGGACTCCTGTGGGCTGAG. Amino acid sequence: CASSKTGLLWAE. The full CDR3 sequence reads CASSKTGLLWAEQFF.

Concerning this clone: The sequenced fragment ends 3 residues before the CDR3 boundary, so the rest is inferred from the germline J gene. The chain is built from TRBV6-1 and TRBJ2-2; 10 nucleotides align to TRBD1. Germline loops: CDR1 MNHNS, CDR2 SASEGT. The CDR3 runs 15 residues. CDR3 in amino acids: CASSEGQGLGEKLFF. The part of the CDR3 DNA that was read is TGTGCCAGCAGTGAGGGACAGGGGCTGGGTGAAAAG.

A note on this clone: The CDR3 end is not reached by the read, which stops 3 residues before it; the germline J gene fills it in. The J gene is TRBJ1-2, the V gene TRBV6-1; D is unclear. The CDR3 contains 16 residues. Germline assignment: CDR1 MNHNS and CDR2 SASEGT. V was shortened by 2 bases and J by 1 base, with 14 bases between the two germline ends. The chain's CDR3 is CASSERSGQINYGYTF. The part of the CDR3 DNA that was read is TGTGCCAGCAGTGAAAGGAGCGGCCAGATTAACTATGGC.

About this clone: With the read ending 3 residues before the CDR3 end, the germline J gene is used to fill in that end. This sequence joins TRBV11-2 and TRBJ2-7; a possible D gene is TRBD2 (6 bases). CDR3 length equals 13 residues. V was pared by 3 bases and J by 5 bases, with 11 bases between. From germline, CDR1 is SGHAT and CDR2 FQNNGV. CDR3 protein: CASSFSGGDEQYF. The covered CDR3 bases are TGTGCCAGCAGCTTTTCAGGCGGGGACGAG.

For this clone: The read gets to within 3 residues of the CDR3 end, and the germline J gene fills in the rest. The chain has TRBV14 and TRBJ1-6; D is possibly TRBD1 (6 bases). The CDR3 runs 17 residues. Germline V CDR1 and CDR2: SGHDN, FVKESK. V lost 4 bases to trimming and J lost 7 bases, with 20 bases between them. CDR3 residues: CASSLLQGPTINSPLHF. CDR3 DNA (partial): TGTGCCAGCAGCCTGTTACAGGGCCCGACGATAAATTCACCC.

Concerning this clone: The read terminates 3 residues before the CDR3 end, so the remaining end is supplied by the germline J gene. V gene TRBV5-1 combines with J gene TRBJ2-3, with 7 bases lining up with TRBD2. This CDR3 comprises 14 residues. The germline CDR1 and CDR2 sequences are SGHRS and YFSETQ. Unmatched junction bases numbered 3, after V lost 0 bases and J lost 5 bases. Here the CDR3 reads CASSLAPSGDTQYF. CDR3 DNA (partial): TGCGCCAGCAGCTTGGCCCCTAGCGGAGATACG.

In the case of this clone: The CDR3 end falls 3 residues outside the read, so it is completed with the germline J gene. The chain uses TRBV6-1 and TRBJ1-5; weak D call: TRBD1 (5 bases). The CDR3 is 17 residues long. V was trimmed by 2 bases and J by 1 base, leaving 15 bases between them. Germline V lookup: CDR1 MNHNS, CDR2 SASEGT. Incomplete CDR3 DNA: TGTGCCAGCAGTGAACTCCAGGGATGGGGAAGCAATCAGCCC. It specifies CASSELQGWGSNQP. The entire CDR3 is CASSELQGWGSNQPQHF.

Here the CDR3 reads CASSSRGTVNNQPQYF. CDR3 DNA (partial): TGTGCCAGCAGCTCTCGGGGGACAGTAAACAATCAGCCG. The chain recombines TRBV7-8 with TRBJ2-3, with a possible D match to TRBD1 (7 bases). The DNA ends 3 residues before the CDR3 does, and the rest of the CDR3 is filled in from the germline J gene. This CDR3 contains 16 residues. Germline CDR1 is SGHVS and CDR2 is FQNEAQ. The whole variable domain, filled in from reference TRBV7-8 and TRBJ2-3, reads GAGVSQSPRYKVAKRGQDVALRCDPISGHVSLFWYQQALGQGPEFLTYFQNEAQLDKSGLPSDRFFAERPEGSVSTLKIQRTQQEDSAVYLCASSSRGTVNNQPQYFGPGTRLTVL.

Regarding this clone: The read comes to an end 3 residues before the CDR3 does, leaving the germline J gene to fill in the end. The chain has TRBV19 and TRBJ1-2; TRBD1 might be the D (5 bases). CDR1 is LNHDA and CDR2 is SQIVND in the germline V gene (reference sequence). The CDR3 extends over 15 amino acids. The V end was cut by 4 bases, the J end by 6 bases, with 18 bases between. The sequenced CDR3 bases are TGTGCCAGTAGTACTACGAGGGGTATGCTCGATGGC. Protein: CASSTTRGMLDG. The CDR3 reads in full as CASSTTRGMLDGYTF.

About this clone itself: The sequenced fragment ends 3 residues before the CDR3 boundary, so the rest is inferred from the germline J gene. The chain uses TRBV12-3 or TRBV12-4 and TRBJ1-5; 9 bases line up with TRBD1. The CDR3 spans 14 residues. The J segment lost 5 bases and the V segment lost 3 bases, leaving 2 bases of the junction unmatched. Partial CDR3 DNA: TGTGCCAGCAGTTTCCGACAGGGGGATCAGCCC. This gives the protein CASSFRQGDQP. In full, the CDR3 reads CASSFRQGDQPQHF.

On this clone itself: The read is 3 residues too short to cover the CDR3 end, so that end is filled in from the germline J gene. The chain recombines TRBV7-6 with TRBJ1-6; TRBD1 matches 10 bases. The CDR3 has 15 residues. Germline V gene lookup returns CDR1 SGHVS and CDR2 FNYEAQ. After removal of 4 bases from V and 11 bases from J, the junction contained 8 bases not matched to a gene. The CDR3 loop is CASSSYRDRGAPLHF. The CDR3 bases that were read are TGTGCCAGCAGCTCATACCGGGACAGGGGAGCACCC.

Comments on this clone: Read data end 3 residues before the CDR3 end; the end is taken from the germline J gene. The rearrangement links TRBV30 to TRBJ1-1, with 8 nucleotides matching TRBD1. CDR3 length: 12 amino acids. Germline assignment: CDR1 GTSNPN and CDR2 SVGIG (reference sequence). V shed 2 bases, J shed 5 bases, and the junction held 1 base outside the gene matches. Incomplete CDR3 DNA: TGTGCCTGGAGTACAGGGGGAACTGAA. Its protein product is CAWSTGGTE. The full CDR3 protein is CAWSTGGTEAFF.

Worth noting for this clone: The observed sequence ends 3 residues before the CDR3 terminus, with the missing tail filled in from the germline J gene. The chain carries TRBV7-2 and TRBJ1-2; D unresolved. Germline lookup yields CDR1 SGHTA and CDR2 FQGNSA. Trimming removed 5 bases from V and 4 bases from J, with 8 bases in between. This CDR3 contains 12 residues. The DNA read from the CDR3 is TGTGCCAGCAGCCAATCATCCTATGGC. It specifies CASSQSSYG. The CDR3 in full is CASSQSSYGYTF.

As for this clone: The missing CDR3 end, 3 residues past where the read stops, is filled in from the germline J gene. The chain employs TRBV7-9 and TRBJ1-5; 8 nucleotides match TRBD1. Trimming took 5 bases from V and 3 from J; bases not matched to a gene: 3. Germline V gives CDR1 SEHNR, CDR2 FQNEAQ (reference sequence). The CDR3 extends over 14 amino acids. This chain's CDR3 is CASSLTGDNQPQHF. The sequenced CDR3 bases are TGTGCCAGCAGCCTGACAGGGGACAATCAGCCC.

Worth noting for this clone: The read ends 3 residues before the CDR3 terminus; that terminus is restored from the germline J gene. V and J are TRBV14 and TRBJ2-1; TRBD1 might be the D (5 bases). Looked up from germline, CDR1 is SGHDN and CDR2 is FVKESK. The CDR3 is made up of 15 amino acids. V shed 3 bases and J shed 4 bases, with 13 bases lying between them. The sequenced part of the CDR3 DNA is TGTGCCAGCAGCCAGACAGCGTCCAGATACAATGAG. Translated: CASSQTASRYNE. The full CDR3 sequence reads CASSQTASRYNEQFF. The full variable domain, with the rest looked up from reference TRBV14 and TRBJ2-1, is EAGVTQFPSHSVIEKGQTVTLRCDPISGHDNLYWYRRVMGKEIKFLLHFVKESKQDESGMPNNRFLAERTGGTYSTLKVQPAELEDSGVYFCASSQTASRYNEQFFGPGTRLTVL.

Notes on this clone: From the germline J gene comes the end of the CDR3, since the read stops 3 residues before it. The chain recombines TRBV14 with TRBJ1-3; D is uncertain. Trimming cost V 0 bases and J 4 bases, with 7 bases left between them. The CDR3 is 14 amino acids. Germline V gene sequence: CDR1 SGHDN, CDR2 FVKESK. The CDR3 is CASSQEPRGNTIYF. Partial CDR3 DNA: TGTGCCAGCAGCCAAGAACCAAGGGGAAACACC.

Worth noting for this clone: Read sequence stops 3 residues before the CDR3 end, and the germline J gene provides the missing end. The chain is built from TRBV29-1 and TRBJ2-7, with TRBD2 matching 15 bases. The junction had 7 bases not matched to a gene; V was cut back by 5 bases and J by 2 bases. The CDR3 covers 16 residues. CDR1 and CDR2 from the germline V gene are SQVTM and ANQGSEA. The covered CDR3 bases are TGCAGCGTTTCCGGGACTAGCGGGAGGACCCCCTACGAG. Translating gives CSVSGTSGRTPYE. The full CDR3 protein is CSVSGTSGRTPYEQYF.

A word on this clone: The CDR3 end falls 3 residues outside the read, so it is completed with the germline J gene. The chain is built from TRBV2 and TRBJ1-1, with TRBD1 matching 7 bases. V shed 2 bases, J shed 0 bases, and the junction held 9 bases outside the gene matches. Germline CDR1 is SNHLY and CDR2 is FYNNEI. This CDR3 contains 17 residues. This chain's CDR3 is CASSELGTASMNTEAFF. The sequenced part of the CDR3 DNA is TGTGCCAGCAGTGAACTAGGGACAGCCAGCATGAACACTGAA.

Remarks on this clone: The observed sequence ends 3 residues before the CDR3 terminus, with the missing tail filled in from the germline J gene. The V and J genes are TRBV7-3 and TRBJ1-2, with unresolved D. The CDR3 has 13 amino acids. Germline V gene lookup returns CDR1 SGHTA and CDR2 FQGTGA. The CDR3 sequence is CASSPGTLNDYTF. The CDR3 DNA, read in part, is TGTGCCAGCAGCCCCGGTACCTTGAATGAC.

Details on this clone: The read ends 3 residues before the CDR3 terminus; that terminus is restored from the germline J gene. The V call is TRBV19, the J call TRBJ2-1; TRBD1 matches at 9 bases. CDR1 is LNHDA, CDR2 SQIVND, per germline (reference sequence). This CDR3 spans 15 amino acids. The junction had 7 bases not matched to a gene; V was cut back by 7 bases and J by 3 bases. The part of the CDR3 DNA that was read is TGTGCCAGTACCCCCAGGGACAGGGACTACAATGAG. Encoded protein: CASTPRDRDYNE. The whole CDR3 sequence reads CASTPRDRDYNEQFF. The complete variable domain, with remaining parts taken from reference TRBV19 and TRBJ2-1, reads DGGITQSPKYLFRKEGQNVTLSCEQNLNHDAMYWYRQDPGQGLRLIYYSQIVNDFQKGDIAEGYSVSREKKESFPLTVTSAQKNPTAFYLCASTPRDRDYNEQFFGPGTRLTVL.

The CDR3 protein is CASSLAKRPSTNEKLFF. Partial CDR3 DNA: TGTGCCAGCAGCTTAGCGAAGAGGCCCTCAACTAATGAAAAG. The chain employs TRBV7-2 and TRBJ2-2; D gene uncertain. Read data end 3 residues before the CDR3 end; the end is taken from the germline J gene. CDR3 length: 17 residues. Germline CDR1 SGHTA, CDR2 FQGNSA.

Notes on this clone: Read sequence stops 3 residues before the CDR3 end, and the germline J gene provides the missing end. V gene TRBV6-2 or TRBV6-3 combines with J gene TRBJ1-4; D is ambiguous. Germline V lookup: CDR1 MNHEY, CDR2 SVGEGT. The CDR3 extends over 12 amino acids. CDR3 DNA, as far as it was read: TGTGCCAGCAGTTACTCGTCAGGAGCA. It specifies CASSYSSGA. The whole CDR3 reads CASSYSSGALFF.

About this clone: Sequencing ends 3 residues short of the CDR3 end; the germline J gene provides the rest. V is TRBV20-1 and J is TRBJ2-1; 9 bases align to TRBD1. Per germline, CDR1 DFQATT and CDR2 SNEGSKA (reference sequence). The CDR3 consists of 14 residues. V dropped 6 bases and J dropped 7; count of bases not matched to a gene: 10. CDR3: CSAPQGAWDNEQFF. CDR3 DNA (partial): TGCAGTGCCCCACAGGGGGCTTGGGATAATGAG.

To note about this clone: The read halts 3 residues ahead of the CDR3 end, with the missing end drawn from the germline J gene. The chain recombines TRBV7-3 with TRBJ2-3; 11 positions agree with TRBD2. CDR3 length: 16 amino acids. Germline V gives CDR1 SGHTA, CDR2 FQGTGA. The ends lost 4 bases at V and 4 bases at J; junction bases unmatched: 7. The CDR3 loop is CASSSLLAGDADTQYF. CDR3 DNA, as far as it was read: TGTGCCAGCAGCTCCCTACTAGCGGGAGACGCAGATACG.